Below, one TCR beta chain is given with its context. The junction shows a germline mismatch at one end, possibly a read error. Together with a sample-barcoded 5' primer, a J-beta primer mix was included in a second PCR lasting about 7 to 12 cycles. TCRdb reprocessed the 5' RACE reads with MiXCR, giving one entry per CDR3 protein. The table shows around 750,000 distinct CDR3 sequences, with 53% occurring only once. This sample was taken from a study of blood T cells in healthy people across ages. The CDR3 loop spans 14 amino acids. Germline V gene lookup returns CDR1 SGHTS and CDR2 YDEGEE. This TCR derives from a man of 80 years or more in good health. This chain connects TRBV5-8 to TRBJ2-2; tentative D call: TRBD2 (5 bases). Material: blood. CDR3 residues: CDSSFGSRTGELFF. In nucleotides, the CDR3 is TGTGACAGCAGCTTTGGGAGTCGGACCGGGGAGCTGTTTTTT.